This T cell receptor (beta chain) was captured by sequencing in a study of technical replicates of blood from several donors. This clone was counted once. Losses at the gene ends were 4 bases for V and 6 bases for J; bases not matched to a gene: 3. The CDR3 has 12 amino acids. Germline V gene data show CDR1 as MDHEN and CDR2 as SYDVKM. TCRdb's copy holds only in-frame clones and misses some; the assay was immunoSEQ multiplex PCR. The sample includes more than 70,000 clones, approximately 90% of them seen just once. Specimen: T cells isolated from PBMCs. The V and J genes are TRBV28 and TRBJ2-7; 7 nucleotides line up with TRBD1. The receptor was isolated from a human donor in good health. CDR3 nucleotides: TGTGCCAGCAGTTCGACAGGGAGCGAGCAGTACTTC. This translates into CASSSTGSEQYF.